This section outlines one T cell receptor beta chain sequence together with its context. This entry belongs to a study of blood T cell repertoires in COVID-19. Study details: Samples representing acute and convalescent COVID-19 were sourced from the United States, Italy and Spain. Sources were T cells, B-cell-depleted T cells, or PBMCs; the material itself was cDNA or gDNA.

Source study methods: How many nucleated cells were present was estimated from reference gene primer amplification. Libraries were prepared by immunoSEQ multiplex PCR; TCRdb keeps only in-frame clonotypes and omits some of them. Clone size and V and J calls were adopted from that table, with D and trimming inferred from the DNA. The sample includes approximately 210,000 clones, approximately 81% seen only once; the top ten take 15% to 20%. Germline trimming cut 0 bases from V and 4 bases from J; bases unmatched to any gene: 6. Germline CDR1 LNHNV, CDR2 YYDKDF (reference sequence). The CDR3 sequence is 15 residues long.

This chain joins TRBV15 and TRBJ2-7, with 7 bases fitting TRBD1. The specimen sequenced was peripheral blood. This clonotype was obtained from a man aged 25-40 years with active or convalescent COVID-19. CDR3 region: CATSRDRGQSYEQYF. CDR3 sequence (DNA): TGTGCCACCAGCAGAGATCGGGGACAGTCATACGAGCAGTACTTC.